This TCR beta chain derives from a study of prognosis after radiotherapy for stage I lung cancer. General study points: Tumor specificity of expanded TCR clones went undetermined.

About this clonotype: Its cognate antigen is unknown.

Genomic DNA provided the template from which TCR beta CDR3 was amplified by two-round multiplex PCR. With primers specific to each TRBV and TRBJ gene, the first-round PCR was performed. TCRdb itself ran the multiplex PCR reads through MiXCR, one entry per CDR3 protein. The table includes roughly 23,000 distinct CDR3 sequences, about 42% detected once. The source was PBMCs, collected before or after stereotactic body radiation therapy (not recorded which). This sequence was found in a donor at least 50 years old with non-small cell lung cancer.

CDR3 protein: CTGSLEPRLDTQYF. The CDR3 nucleotides read TGTACCGGCTCACTGGAGCCCAGACTCGATACGCAGTATTTT. The chain carries TRBV11-2 and TRBJ2-3; D is undetermined. Germline CDR1 and CDR2: SGHAT and FQNNGV. CDR3 length: 14 residues.